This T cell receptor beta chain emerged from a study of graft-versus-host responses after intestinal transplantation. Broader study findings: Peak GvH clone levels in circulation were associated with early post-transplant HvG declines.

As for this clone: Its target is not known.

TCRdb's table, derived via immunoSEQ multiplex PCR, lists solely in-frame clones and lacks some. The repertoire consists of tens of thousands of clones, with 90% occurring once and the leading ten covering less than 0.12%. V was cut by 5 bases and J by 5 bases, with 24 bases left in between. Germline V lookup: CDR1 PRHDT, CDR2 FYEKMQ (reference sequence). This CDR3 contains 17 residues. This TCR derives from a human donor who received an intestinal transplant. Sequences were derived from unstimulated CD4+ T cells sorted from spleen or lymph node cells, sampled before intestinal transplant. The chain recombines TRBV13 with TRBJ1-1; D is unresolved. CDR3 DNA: TGTGCCAGCAGCGCAATTACGGGTCGCCCGGGGAGAACTGAAGCTTTCTTT. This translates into CASSAITGRPGRTEAFF.